One sample yielded the 14 T cell receptor beta chains listed below, sequenced in a study of CD8 T cells in ankylosing spondylitis. TCRdb called the 5' RACE reads again in MiXCR, with one record for every CDR3 protein. This table has about 130,000 distinct CDR3 sequences, about 7% appearing once. Sequenced: blood, either unsorted or a sorted T cell fraction (not recorded which). All receptors come from a female donor with ankylosing spondylitis or in good health (not recorded which).

This clonotype has just a few counts. The chain joins TRBV5-4 to TRBJ1-1; D gene uncertain. The germline V gene has CDR1 SGHNT and CDR2 YYREEE (reference sequence). V was cut by 6 bases and J by 3 bases, with 6 bases left in between. The CDR3 runs 11 residues. The CDR3 region has the DNA TGTGCCAGCACAGCTGACACTGAAGCTTTCTTT. It specifies CASTADTEAFF.

This clonotype appeared many times. The chain employs TRBV12-3 or TRBV12-4 and TRBJ2-7; 12 bases align to TRBD1. J was trimmed by 3 bases and V by 3 bases; bases with no gene match: 6. The CDR3 runs 16 residues. This CDR3 reads CASSLGQGAKRYEQYF. CDR3 DNA: TGTGCCAGCAGTTTGGGACAGGGGGCGAAACGCTACGAGCAGTACTTC.

V and J are TRBV7-8 and TRBJ1-1; 8 bases align to TRBD1. V lost 1 base, J lost 9 bases, and 4 bases stayed unmatched. This CDR3 contains 13 residues. Per germline, CDR1 SGHVS and CDR2 FQNEAQ. The CDR3 coding sequence is TGTGCCAGCAGCTTAGTAAGACAGGGGCAAGCTTTCTTT. Translated, it gives CASSLVRQGQAFF.

Ten or more counts support this clonotype. The rearrangement uses TRBV6-5 and TRBJ1-2; D gene uncertain. CDR1 MNHEY and CDR2 SVGAGI come from the germline V gene. This CDR3 is built from 15 residues. The V end lost 3 bases, the J end lost 8 bases, and 19 bases lay between the germline ends. The CDR3 protein is CASSYVSKVSSGYTF. The CDR3 nucleotides read TGTGCCAGCAGTTATGTAAGCAAGGTTTCCAGCGGCTACACCTTC.

This clonotype has a count of ten or more. The chain recombines TRBV28 with TRBJ1-1, with D tentatively TRBD1 (5 bases). V shed 6 bases and J shed 8 bases, with 10 bases lying between them. This CDR3 spans 11 amino acids. Germline values: CDR1 MDHEN, CDR2 SYDVKM. The CDR3 reads CASSARGEAFF. CDR3 nucleotides: TGTGCCAGCAGCGCCCGGGGCGAAGCTTTCTTT.

This clonotype was recorded at least ten times. This chain links TRBV20-1 with TRBJ1-5, with D hard to call. With 4 bases removed from V and 0 bases from J, the gap between germline ends came to 4 bases. This CDR3 is 12 amino acids long. CDR1 is DFQATT, CDR2 SNEGSKA, per germline (reference sequence). CDR3 in amino acids: CSATVSNQPQHF. CDR3 DNA: TGCAGTGCTACCGTTAGCAATCAGCCCCAGCATTTT.

Ten or more counts support this clonotype. The genes are TRBV7-2 and TRBJ1-2; D is possibly TRBD1 (6 bases). V was cut by 4 bases and J by 3 bases, with 21 bases left in between. The germline V gene encodes CDR1 SGHTA and CDR2 FQGNSA. The CDR3 length is 17 residues. The DNA for the CDR3 is TGTGCCAGCAGCTCCAGGGGTGTTGGGATACGATACTATGGCTACACCTTC. It yields the protein CASSSRGVGIRYYGYTF.

This clonotype was seen a handful of times. This rearrangement joins TRBV5-1 to TRBJ2-7, with D hard to call. Deletions cut 0 bases from V and 3 bases from J, with 7 bases between. Looked up from germline, CDR1 is SGHRS and CDR2 is YFSETQ. The CDR3 contains 13 residues. The DNA of the CDR3 is TGCGCCAGCAGCTTGGTCGGAGTCTACGAGCAGTACTTC. Encoded protein: CASSLVGVYEQYF. Filled out from reference TRBV5-1 and TRBJ2-7, the complete variable domain reads KAGVTQTPRYLIKTRGQQVTLSCSPISGHRSVSWYQQTPGQGLQFLFEYFSETQRNKGNFPGRFSGRQFSNSRSEMNVSTLELGDSALYLCASSLVGVYEQYFGPGTRLTVT.

The sample holds many counts of this clonotype. The chain is built from TRBV6-5 and TRBJ2-5, with 14 bases identical to TRBD2. The junction had 11 bases not matched to a gene; V was cut back by 2 bases and J by 0 bases. The CDR3 consists of 20 residues. The germline gives CDR1 MNHEY, CDR2 SVGAGI. As DNA, the CDR3 is TGTGCCAGCAGTTACCTTTCGGCGACTAGCGGGGGGGGGTACCAAGAGACCCAGTACTTC. Protein: CASSYLSATSGGGYQETQYF.

This clonotype was recorded many times. The chain uses TRBV12-3 or TRBV12-4 and TRBJ1-4; D ambiguous. This CDR3 is built from 13 residues. V lost 5 bases and J 8 bases, leaving 12 bases between the germline ends. The CDR3 bases are TGTGCCAGCAGTCTAAACGAAGGGGAAAAACTGTTTTTT. Its translation: CASSLNEGEKLFF.

This clonotype was seen ten or more times. The V and J genes are TRBV5-1 and TRBJ2-7, with D tentatively TRBD1 (5 bases). CDR3 length: 13 residues. Germline V gene data show CDR1 as SGHRS and CDR2 as YFSETQ. V was clipped by 4 bases and J by 3 bases, with 11 bases between them. CDR3 in amino acids: CASSKSTGYEQYF. The CDR3 coding sequence is TGCGCCAGCAGCAAATCTACAGGCTACGAGCAGTACTTC.

This clonotype has more than one count but fewer than ten. The genes are TRBV28 and TRBJ2-5; D is undetermined. CDR1 is MDHEN, CDR2 SYDVKM, per germline. This CDR3 is built from 14 residues. V gave up 8 bases and J gave up 3 bases, with 16 bases separating them. As DNA, the CDR3 is TGTGCCAGCCTCCAGTTTGGGTGGGAAGAGACCCAGTACTTC. Amino acid sequence: CASLQFGWEETQYF.

This clonotype was counted many times. The gene calls are TRBV25-1 and TRBJ1-2; the match to TRBD1 covers 7 bases. V lost 7 bases to trimming and J lost 8 bases; unmatched junction nucleotides: 13. The germline gives CDR1 MGHDK, CDR2 SYGVNS. The CDR3 has 14 amino acids. CDR3 coding DNA: TGTGCCAGCAAACCGACAGGGAATTTTCGGGGCTACACCTTC. Translation: CASKPTGNFRGYTF.

The V gene is TRBV5-6, the J gene TRBJ1-6; 7 bases are a match to TRBD1. The trim removed 4 bases at V and 0 bases at J, leaving 7 bases unmatched. The germline V gene encodes CDR1 SGHDT and CDR2 YYEEEE. CDR3 length equals 17 residues. This chain's CDR3 is CASSQDRLFSYNSPLHF. CDR3 sequence (DNA): TGTGCCAGCAGCCAGGACAGGCTATTCTCCTATAATTCACCCCTCCACTTT.